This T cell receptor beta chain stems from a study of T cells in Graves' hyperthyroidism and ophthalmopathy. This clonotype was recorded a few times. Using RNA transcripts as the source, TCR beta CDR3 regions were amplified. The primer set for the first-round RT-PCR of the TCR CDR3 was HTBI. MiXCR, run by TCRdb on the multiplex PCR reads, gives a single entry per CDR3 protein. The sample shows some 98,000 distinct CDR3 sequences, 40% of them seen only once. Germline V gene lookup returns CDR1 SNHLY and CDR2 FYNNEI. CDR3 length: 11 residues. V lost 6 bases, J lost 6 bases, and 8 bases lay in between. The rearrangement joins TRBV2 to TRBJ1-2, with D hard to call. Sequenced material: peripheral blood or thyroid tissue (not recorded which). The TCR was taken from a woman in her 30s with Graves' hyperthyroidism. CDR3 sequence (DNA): TGTGCCAGCAGAGCAGAGAATGGCTACACCTTC. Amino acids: CASRAENGYTF.